These T cell receptor beta chains were read from a single sample in a study of regulatory T cells in long-lasting Graves disease. Via MiXCR, TCRdb re-called the multiplex PCR reads, giving one row per CDR3 protein. This sample has more than 300,000 distinct CDR3 sequences; roughly 23% occur once, and the top ten carry approximately 27%. The sample here was peripheral blood mononuclear cells (PBMCs), taken when the disease was refractory, from a patient treated with antithyroid drugs. Source of these receptors: a woman in her 40s with Graves disease. The CDR3 runs from the conserved cysteine through the conserved F or W. A D gene is named only where the DNA matches it firmly. The size field is filled for only some rows; it gives once, few, many or a size class.

j_gene: TRBJ2-7
abundance: few
v_gene: TRBV4-1
d_gene: TRBD1
CDR3aa: CASSHWTGGGEQYF
CDR3nt: TGCGCCAGCAGCCATTGGACAGGGGGCGGCGAGCAGTACTTC

j_gene: TRBJ1-4
abundance: many
v_gene: TRBV5-1
d_gene: NA
CDR3aa: CASSPKRTVVEKLFF
CDR3nt: TGCGCCAGCAGCCCCAAGAGGACAGTGGTGGAAAAACTGTTTTTT

j_gene: TRBJ1-2
abundance: many
v_gene: TRBV28
d_gene: NA
CDR3aa: CASSIQGGYRDGYTF
CDR3nt: TGTGCCAGCAGTATCCAGGGCGGGTATCGGGATGGCTACACCTTC

j_gene: TRBJ2-7
abundance: NA
v_gene: TRBV7-2
d_gene: NA
CDR3aa: CASSLELLAPTYEQYF
CDR3nt: TGTGCCAGCAGCCTAGAGCTGCTAGCGCCAACCTACGAGCAGTACTTC

j_gene: TRBJ2-5
abundance: many
v_gene: TRBV11-2
d_gene: NA
CDR3aa: CASSLDLPRGSRTQYF
CDR3nt: TGTGCCAGCAGCTTAGATCTCCCCCGGGGGTCTAGGACCCAGTACTTC

j_gene: TRBJ2-7
abundance: many
v_gene: TRBV20-1
d_gene: NA
CDR3aa: CSAYEQYF
CDR3nt: TGCAGTGCTTACGAGCAGTACTTC

j_gene: TRBJ2-5
abundance: many
v_gene: TRBV7-6
d_gene: NA
CDR3aa: CASSFSTAQETQYF
CDR3nt: TGTGCCAGCAGCTTTTCCACGGCCCAAGAGACCCAGTACTTC

j_gene: TRBJ2-1
abundance: NA
v_gene: TRBV6-2/TRBV6-3
d_gene: NA
CDR3aa: CASSWAGRNEQFF
CDR3nt: TGTGCCAGCAGCTGGGCCGGACGTAATGAGCAGTTCTTC

j_gene: TRBJ2-7
abundance: NA
v_gene: TRBV9
d_gene: NA
CDR3aa: CASSVDTGTYEQYF
CDR3nt: TGTGCCAGCAGCGTAGATACGGGCACCTACGAGCAGTACTTC

j_gene: TRBJ2-2
abundance: many
v_gene: TRBV12-3/TRBV12-4
d_gene: NA
CDR3aa: CASSYTVGTGELFF
CDR3nt: TGTGCCAGCAGTTATACAGTGGGCACCGGGGAGCTGTTTTTT

j_gene: TRBJ2-2
abundance: few
v_gene: TRBV4-2
d_gene: NA
CDR3aa: CASSQEGFSSTGELFF
CDR3nt: TGTGCCAGCAGCCAAGAAGGTTTTAGCAGTACCGGGGAGCTGTTTTTT

j_gene: TRBJ2-7
abundance: many
v_gene: TRBV6-1
d_gene: TRBD2
CDR3aa: CASSETSGGVYEQYF
CDR3nt: TGTGCCAGCAGTGAGACGAGCGGGGGGGTCTACGAGCAGTACTTC

j_gene: TRBJ1-5
abundance: NA
v_gene: TRBV6-1
d_gene: NA
CDR3aa: CASLGAAYQPQHF
CDR3nt: TGTGCCAGCCTCGGGGCGGCGTATCAGCCCCAGCATTTT

j_gene: TRBJ2-7
abundance: few
v_gene: TRBV7-2
d_gene: NA
CDR3aa: CASSANPGTPSSYEQYF
CDR3nt: TGTGCCAGCAGCGCCAATCCCGGGACGCCGAGCTCCTACGAGCAGTACTTC

j_gene: TRBJ1-5
abundance: NA
v_gene: TRBV28
d_gene: NA
CDR3aa: CASSLRGPGNQPQHF
CDR3nt: TGTGCCAGCAGTTTGCGGGGGCCGGGCAATCAGCCCCAGCATTTT

j_gene: TRBJ2-7
abundance: many
v_gene: TRBV6-1
d_gene: NA
CDR3aa: CASSESRTFKYEQYF
CDR3nt: TGTGCCAGCAGTGAGTCGAGGACCTTTAAATACGAGCAGTACTTC

j_gene: TRBJ2-2
abundance: NA
v_gene: TRBV20-1
d_gene: NA
CDR3aa: CSAMVQGLGELFF
CDR3nt: TGCAGTGCGATGGTTCAGGGGCTCGGGGAGCTGTTTTTT

j_gene: TRBJ1-5
abundance: many
v_gene: TRBV2
d_gene: NA
CDR3aa: CASSTGNYQPQHF
CDR3nt: TGTGCCAGCAGTACAGGAAACTATCAGCCCCAGCATTTT

j_gene: TRBJ2-1
abundance: few
v_gene: TRBV27
d_gene: NA
CDR3aa: CASSDTDSSPYNEQFF
CDR3nt: TGTGCCAGCAGTGACACCGACAGTTCTCCCTACAATGAGCAGTTCTTC

j_gene: TRBJ2-2
abundance: NA
v_gene: TRBV20-1
d_gene: NA
CDR3aa: CSARGGHLVTGELFF
CDR3nt: TGCAGTGCTAGAGGCGGGCACCTGGTCACCGGGGAGCTGTTTTTT

j_gene: TRBJ1-2
abundance: many
v_gene: TRBV29-1
d_gene: TRBD1
CDR3aa: CSAGGDSVNYGYTF
CDR3nt: TGCAGCGCCGGGGGGGACAGCGTAAACTATGGCTACACCTTC

j_gene: TRBJ2-2
abundance: many
v_gene: TRBV20-1
d_gene: TRBD2
CDR3aa: CSARRRVAGVTGELFF
CDR3nt: TGCAGTGCTAGAAGGAGAGTAGCGGGAGTCACCGGGGAGCTGTTTTTT

j_gene: TRBJ1-1
abundance: many
v_gene: TRBV2
d_gene: TRBD1
CDR3aa: CASRTGGLSEAFF
CDR3nt: TGTGCCAGCAGGACAGGGGGCCTGAGTGAAGCTTTCTTT

j_gene: TRBJ1-6
abundance: many
v_gene: TRBV28
d_gene: NA
CDR3aa: CASRGPMVYNSPLHF
CDR3nt: TGTGCCAGCAGGGGGCCGATGGTTTATAATTCACCCCTCCACTTT

j_gene: TRBJ2-5
abundance: many
v_gene: TRBV10-3
d_gene: NA
CDR3aa: CAISEDRQGETQYF
CDR3nt: TGTGCCATCAGTGAGGACAGGCAAGGAGAGACCCAGTACTTC

j_gene: TRBJ2-2
abundance: few
v_gene: TRBV5-1
d_gene: NA
CDR3aa: CASSFDIRRSRGELFF
CDR3nt: TGCGCCAGCAGCTTCGATATAAGACGATCTCGAGGGGAGCTGTTTTTT

j_gene: TRBJ2-5
abundance: many
v_gene: TRBV3-1
d_gene: TRBD2
CDR3aa: CASSQVGGLAKTQYF
CDR3nt: TGTGCCAGCAGCCAAGTTGGCGGACTAGCGAAGACCCAGTACTTC

j_gene: TRBJ1-1
abundance: many
v_gene: TRBV11-2
d_gene: NA
CDR3aa: CASSLKMKNTEAFF
CDR3nt: TGTGCCAGCAGCTTAAAAATGAAGAACACTGAAGCTTTCTTT

j_gene: TRBJ1-1
abundance: many
v_gene: TRBV2
d_gene: TRBD1
CDR3aa: CASSWGPPGQEYLNTEAFF
CDR3nt: TGTGCCAGCAGTTGGGGCCCTCCGGGACAGGAATACTTGAACACTGAAGCTTTCTTT

j_gene: TRBJ2-7
abundance: many
v_gene: TRBV7-8
d_gene: TRBD1
CDR3aa: CASSSSLIRTGPTYEQYF
CDR3nt: TGTGCCAGCAGCTCGAGCTTGATCCGGACAGGACCAACCTACGAGCAGTACTTC